This T cell receptor beta chain was observed in a study of identical twins. TCRdb re-derived calls from the 5' RACE reads in MiXCR, one entry per CDR3 protein. The sample shows 1.5 million to 2 million distinct CDR3 sequences, less than 35% of them seen only once. This clonotype has at least ten counts. The ends lost 2 bases at V and 7 bases at J; junction bases unmatched: 0. Germline lookup yields CDR1 ENHRY and CDR2 SYGVKD. The CDR3 has 12 residues. The clonotype originates from a newborn girl in good health. The sample was cord blood. The V gene is TRBV10-3, the J gene TRBJ1-2, with 8 bases identical to TRBD1. CDR3 sequence: CAISEGQGGYTF. As DNA, the CDR3 is TGTGCCATCAGTGAGGGACAGGGTGGCTACACCTTC.